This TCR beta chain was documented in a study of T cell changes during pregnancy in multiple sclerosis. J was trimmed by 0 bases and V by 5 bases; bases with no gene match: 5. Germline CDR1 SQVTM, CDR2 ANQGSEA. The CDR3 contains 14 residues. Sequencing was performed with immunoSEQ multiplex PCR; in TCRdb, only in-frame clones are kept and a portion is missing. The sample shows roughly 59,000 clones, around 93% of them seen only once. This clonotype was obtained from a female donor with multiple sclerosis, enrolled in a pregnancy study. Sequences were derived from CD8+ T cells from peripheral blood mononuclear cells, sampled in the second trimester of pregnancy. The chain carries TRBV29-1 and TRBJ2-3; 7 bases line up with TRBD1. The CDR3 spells CSVIQGTSTDTQYF. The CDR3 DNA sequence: TGCAGCGTTATACAGGGGACGAGCACAGATACGCAGTATTTT.